This T cell receptor beta chain was profiled in a study of blood T cell repertoires in COVID-19. Turning to the study itself: Specimens from acute and convalescent COVID-19 originated in the United States, Italy and Spain. PBMCs, B-cell-depleted T cells, or T cells provided the cDNA or gDNA that made up the material.

Per the original data handling: How many nucleated cells were present was estimated from reference gene primer amplification. TCRdb's copy holds only in-frame clones and misses some; the assay was immunoSEQ multiplex PCR. The V and J calls and the clone size are those of that table, but D and trimming were determined from the DNA. The sample has 200,000 to 250,000 clones, 85% to 90% seen once; the top ten hold around 1.6%. The TCR originated in a man in his late teens or twenties with active or convalescent COVID-19. The sample taken for sequencing was peripheral blood.

CDR3 nucleotides: TGTGCCAGCTCACCACCCACAGGGGTGACAGATACGCAGTATTTT. This sequence encodes CASSPPTGVTDTQYF. V is TRBV18 and J is TRBJ2-3; TRBD1 matches at 7 bases. From germline, CDR1 is KGHSH and CDR2 LQKENI. V lost 0 bases to trimming and J lost 3 bases; unmatched junction nucleotides: 3. CDR3 length equals 15 residues.